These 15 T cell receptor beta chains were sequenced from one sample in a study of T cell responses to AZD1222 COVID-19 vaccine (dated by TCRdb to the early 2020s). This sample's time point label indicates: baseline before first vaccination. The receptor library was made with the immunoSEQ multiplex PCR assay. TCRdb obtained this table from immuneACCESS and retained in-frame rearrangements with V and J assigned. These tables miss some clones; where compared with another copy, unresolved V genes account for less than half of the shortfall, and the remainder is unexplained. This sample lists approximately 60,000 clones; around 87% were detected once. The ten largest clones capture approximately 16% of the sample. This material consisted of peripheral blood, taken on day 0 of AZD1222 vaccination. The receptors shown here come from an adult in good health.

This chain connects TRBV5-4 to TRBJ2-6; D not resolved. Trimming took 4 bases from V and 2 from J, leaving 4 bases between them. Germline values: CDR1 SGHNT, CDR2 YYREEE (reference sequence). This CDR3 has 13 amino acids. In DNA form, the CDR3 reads TGTGCCAGCAGCCCACCTGGGGCCAACGTCCTGACTTTC. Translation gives CASSPPGANVLTF.

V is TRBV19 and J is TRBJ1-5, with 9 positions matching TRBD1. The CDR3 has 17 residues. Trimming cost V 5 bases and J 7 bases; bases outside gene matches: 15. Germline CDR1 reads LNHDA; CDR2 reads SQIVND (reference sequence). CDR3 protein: CASSVGTGMVSFQPQHF. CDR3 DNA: TGTGCCAGTAGTGTAGGGACAGGGATGGTATCGTTCCAGCCCCAGCATTTT. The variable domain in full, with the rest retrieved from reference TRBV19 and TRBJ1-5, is DGGITQSPKYLFRKEGQNVTLSCEQNLNHDAMYWYRQDPGQGLRLIYYSQIVNDFQKGDIAEGYSVSREKKESFPLTVTSAQKNPTAFYLCASSVGTGMVSFQPQHFGDGTRLSIL.

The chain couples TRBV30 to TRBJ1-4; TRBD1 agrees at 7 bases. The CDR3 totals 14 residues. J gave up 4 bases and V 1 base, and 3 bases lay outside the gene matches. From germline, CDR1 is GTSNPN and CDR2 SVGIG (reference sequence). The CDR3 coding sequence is TGTGCCTGGAGTGACGGGACAGATAATGAAAAACTGTTTTTT. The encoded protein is CAWSDGTDNEKLFF.

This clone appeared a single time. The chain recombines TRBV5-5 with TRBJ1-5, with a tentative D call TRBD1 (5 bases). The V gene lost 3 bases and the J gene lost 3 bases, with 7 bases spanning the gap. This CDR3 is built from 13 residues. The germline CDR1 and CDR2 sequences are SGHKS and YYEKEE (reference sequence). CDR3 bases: TGTGCCAGCAGCTCAGGGTACAATCAGCCCCAGCATTTT. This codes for CASSSGYNQPQHF.

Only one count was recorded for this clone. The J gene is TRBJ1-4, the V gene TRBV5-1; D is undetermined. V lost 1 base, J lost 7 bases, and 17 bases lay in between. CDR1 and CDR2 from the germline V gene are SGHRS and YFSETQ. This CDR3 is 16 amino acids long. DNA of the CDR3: TGCGCCAGCAGCTTGAACGTAGCTGGGGATTTTGAAAAACTGTTTTTT. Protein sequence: CASSLNVAGDFEKLFF.

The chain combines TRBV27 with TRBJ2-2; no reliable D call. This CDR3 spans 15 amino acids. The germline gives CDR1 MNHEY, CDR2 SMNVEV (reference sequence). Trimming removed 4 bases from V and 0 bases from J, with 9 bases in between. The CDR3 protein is CASSSLRPNTGELFF. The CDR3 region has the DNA TGTGCCAGCAGTTCTTTGCGCCCGAACACCGGGGAGCTGTTTTTT.

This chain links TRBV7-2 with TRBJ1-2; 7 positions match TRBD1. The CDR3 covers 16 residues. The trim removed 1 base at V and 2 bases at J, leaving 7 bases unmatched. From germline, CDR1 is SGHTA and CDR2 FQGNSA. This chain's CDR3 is CASSLVTGSTNYGYTF. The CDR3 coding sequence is TGTGCCAGCAGCTTAGTGACAGGGAGTACCAACTATGGCTACACCTTC.

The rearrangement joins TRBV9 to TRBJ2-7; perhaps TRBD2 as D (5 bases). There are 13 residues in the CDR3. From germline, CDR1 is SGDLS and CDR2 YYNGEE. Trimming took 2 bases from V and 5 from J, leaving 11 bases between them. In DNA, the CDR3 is TGTGCCAGCAGCGTTGGACTCGAGGACGAGCAGTACTTC. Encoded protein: CASSVGLEDEQYF.

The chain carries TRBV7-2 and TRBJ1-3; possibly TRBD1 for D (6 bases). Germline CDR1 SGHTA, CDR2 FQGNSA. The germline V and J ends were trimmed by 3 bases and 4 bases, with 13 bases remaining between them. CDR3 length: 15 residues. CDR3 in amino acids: CASSFTGLIGNTIYF. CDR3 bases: TGTGCCAGCAGCTTTACAGGGCTGATCGGAAACACCATATATTTT. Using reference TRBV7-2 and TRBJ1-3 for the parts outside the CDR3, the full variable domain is GAGVSQSPSNKVTEKGKDVELRCDPISGHTALYWYRQSLGQGLEFLIYFQGNSAPDKSGLPSDRFSAERTGGSVSTLTIQRTQQEDSAVYLCASSFTGLIGNTIYFGEGSWLTVV.

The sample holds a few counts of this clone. The CDR3 DNA sequence: TGTGCCAGCAGCCTTGACAGTGGCAATCAGCCCCAGCATTTT. Protein: CASSLDSGNQPQHF. V and J are TRBV7-2 and TRBJ1-5; a weak D match, TRBD1 (5 bases). The CDR3 is 14 amino acids. Germline V CDR1 and CDR2: SGHTA, FQGNSA. V lost 5 bases, J lost 2 bases, and 10 bases lay in between.

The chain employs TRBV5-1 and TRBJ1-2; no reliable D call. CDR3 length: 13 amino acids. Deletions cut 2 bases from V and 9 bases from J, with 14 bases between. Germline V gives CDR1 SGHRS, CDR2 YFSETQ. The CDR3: CASSFEGSNSYTF. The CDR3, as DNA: TGCGCCAGCAGCTTTGAAGGGAGTAATAGCTACACCTTC.

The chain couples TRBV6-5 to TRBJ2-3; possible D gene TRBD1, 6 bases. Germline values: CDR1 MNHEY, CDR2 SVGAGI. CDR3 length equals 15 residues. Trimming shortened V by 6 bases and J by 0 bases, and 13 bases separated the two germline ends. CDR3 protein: CASRSRGTSTDTQYF. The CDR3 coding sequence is TGTGCCAGCAGATCAAGGGGGACAAGCACAGATACGCAGTATTTT.

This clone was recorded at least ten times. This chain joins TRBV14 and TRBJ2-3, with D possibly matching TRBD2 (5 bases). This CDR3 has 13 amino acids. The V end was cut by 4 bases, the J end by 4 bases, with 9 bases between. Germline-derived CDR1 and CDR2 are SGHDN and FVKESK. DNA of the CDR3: TGTGCCAGCAGCCCCGGGGAGTCAGATACGCAGTATTTT. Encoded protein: CASSPGESDTQYF.

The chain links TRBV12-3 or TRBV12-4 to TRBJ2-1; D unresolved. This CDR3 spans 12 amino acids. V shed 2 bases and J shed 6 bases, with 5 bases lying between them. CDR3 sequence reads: CASSLNGNEQFF. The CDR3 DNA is TGTGCCAGCAGTTTAAACGGCAATGAGCAGTTCTTC.

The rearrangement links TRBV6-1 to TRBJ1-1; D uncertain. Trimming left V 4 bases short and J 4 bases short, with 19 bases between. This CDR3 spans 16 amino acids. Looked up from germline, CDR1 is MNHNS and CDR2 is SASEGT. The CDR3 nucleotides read TGTGCCAGCAGTGGGGCATTGTTTCGGGTTGGCACTGAAGCTTTCTTT. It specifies CASSGALFRVGTEAFF.